A single sample gave rise to the 28 T cell receptor beta chains below, sequenced in a study of regulatory T cells in long-lasting Graves disease. Researchers made TCR beta libraries by using iRepertoire HTBI primers and running Arm-PCR on CDR3 regions. TCRdb recomputed calls from the multiplex PCR reads with MiXCR, one row per CDR3 protein. There are approximately 470,000 distinct CDR3 sequences in the sample; roughly 15% occur only once, and roughly an eighth lies in the top ten. The time point here: newly diagnosed GD, antithyroid drugs for less than 3 months. PBMC RNA was the source of the TCR library. The same sample was also used in a study of T cells in Graves' hyperthyroidism and ophthalmopathy.

This sample comprised peripheral blood mononuclear cells (PBMCs), obtained at new diagnosis, from a patient treated with antithyroid drugs. The receptors were sampled from a man in his forties with Graves disease.

This chain links TRBV6-2 or TRBV6-3 with TRBJ2-3; D remains unclear. Per germline, CDR1 MNHEY and CDR2 SVGEGT. With 0 bases removed from V and 4 bases from J, the gap between germline ends came to 8 bases. The CDR3 length is 14 residues. The DNA for the CDR3 is TGTGCCAGCAGTTACTCGACAATCGCAGATACGCAGTATTTT. It encodes CASSYSTIADTQYF.

The chain joins TRBV10-2 to TRBJ1-1; 7 bases are a match to TRBD1. This CDR3 has 16 amino acids. Germline CDR1 is WSHSY and CDR2 is SAAADI. J gave up 0 bases and V 0 bases, and 4 bases lay outside the gene matches. The CDR3 loop reads CASSESGDSLNTEAFF. CDR3 bases: TGCGCCAGCAGTGAGTCGGGGGACAGCCTGAACACTGAAGCTTTCTTT.

On this clonotype itself: A read error may account for a junction end that differs from germline. V is TRBV10-3 and J is TRBJ2-7; 10 nucleotides agree with TRBD2. The CDR3 is 15 residues long. Germline V gives CDR1 ENHRY, CDR2 SYGVKD. The CDR3 region has the DNA TGTGCCATCGGTGAGTCAAAGCGGGAGGGCTACGAGCAGTACTTC. Translated, it gives CAIGESKREGYEQYF.

This clonotype was recorded many times. V gene TRBV2 combines with J gene TRBJ2-1; D might be TRBD2 (6 bases). Germline CDR1 and CDR2: SNHLY and FYNNEI. This CDR3 is 16 amino acids long. Trimming pared 2 bases from V and 0 bases from J, leaving 11 bases between. The CDR3 protein is CASSEPGLSSYNEQFF. In DNA form, the CDR3 reads TGTGCCAGCAGTGAACCGGGACTCTCCTCCTACAATGAGCAGTTCTTC.

This clonotype was recorded many times. The V call is TRBV28, the J call TRBJ2-3, with D perhaps matching TRBD1 or TRBD2 (6 bases each). The CDR3 covers 16 residues. V was shortened by 2 bases and J by 6 bases, with 18 bases between the two germline ends. From germline, CDR1 is MDHEN and CDR2 SYDVKM. CDR3 sequence reads: CASSLSRGRGGDTQYF. CDR3 coding DNA: TGTGCCAGCAGTTTAAGTCGGGGCAGGGGAGGTGATACGCAGTATTTT. Complete variable domain (other parts from reference TRBV28 and TRBJ2-3): DVKVTQSSRYLVKRTGEKVFLECVQDMDHENMFWYRQDPGLGLRLIYFSYDVKMKEKGDIPEGYSVSREKKERFSLILESASTNQTSMYLCASSLSRGRGGDTQYFGPGTRLTVL.

The genes are TRBV5-1 and TRBJ2-2; 10 nucleotides line up with TRBD2. The germline V gene encodes CDR1 SGHRS and CDR2 YFSETQ. CDR3 length equals 17 residues. V gave up 4 bases and J gave up 2 bases; unmatched junction bases: 8. The CDR3 protein is CASSITVAGGNTGELFF. The DNA for the CDR3 is TGCGCCAGCAGCATTACCGTAGCGGGAGGCAACACCGGGGAGCTGTTTTTT. Complete variable domain (other parts from reference TRBV5-1 and TRBJ2-2): KAGVTQTPRYLIKTRGQQVTLSCSPISGHRSVSWYQQTPGQGLQFLFEYFSETQRNKGNFPGRFSGRQFSNSRSEMNVSTLELGDSALYLCASSITVAGGNTGELFFGEGSRLTVL.

This clonotype was recorded at least ten times. The V call is TRBV2, the J call TRBJ2-2; D may be TRBD2 (7 bases). The CDR3 covers 16 residues. CDR1 is SNHLY, CDR2 FYNNEI, per germline. V gave up 11 bases and J gave up 2 bases, with 21 bases separating them. In nucleotides, the CDR3 is TGTGCCCGACGACGAAATCGGGGGGCAAACACCGGGGAGCTGTTTTTT. Translation gives CARRRNRGANTGELFF.

The gene calls are TRBV3-1 and TRBJ1-6, with D hard to call. Germline V gene sequence: CDR1 LGHDT, CDR2 YNNKEL (reference sequence). Trimming took 1 base from V and 7 from J, leaving 14 bases between them. The CDR3 has 16 residues. CDR3 region: CASSQGIPTGNSPLHF. The CDR3 region has the DNA TGTGCCAGCAGCCAAGGGATCCCTACTGGAAATTCACCCCTCCACTTT.

The chain recombines TRBV19 with TRBJ2-7; TRBD2 matches 7 bases. The CDR3 sequence is 13 residues long. The J segment lost 5 bases and the V segment lost 11 bases, leaving 12 bases of the junction unmatched. Germline V gives CDR1 LNHDA, CDR2 SQIVND (reference sequence). The CDR3: CASTGTTKHEQYF. CDR3 DNA: TGTGCCTCCACCGGGACTACTAAACACGAGCAGTACTTC.

V and J are TRBV20-1 and TRBJ2-7, with D perhaps TRBD1 (5 bases). Deletions cut 7 bases from V and 0 bases from J, with 13 bases between. This CDR3 is built from 13 residues. Looked up from germline, CDR1 is DFQATT and CDR2 is SNEGSKA (reference sequence). The CDR3 region has the DNA TGCAGTGTTATGGACACCATCTCCTACGAGCAGTACTTC. This gives the protein CSVMDTISYEQYF.

The chain is built from TRBV13 and TRBJ2-1, with 11 positions matching TRBD2. After removal of 5 bases from V and 16 bases from J, the junction contained 19 bases not matched to a gene. The CDR3 is 16 amino acids. The germline V gene encodes CDR1 PRHDT and CDR2 FYEKMQ (reference sequence). Here the CDR3 DNA reads TGTGCCAGCAGCGCCCCGGGATTAGCGGGAGGGCTAGCTCAATTCTTC. Amino acid sequence: CASSAPGLAGGLAQFF.

This clonotype was detected only a few times. This rearrangement joins TRBV5-1 to TRBJ2-7, with no clear D. CDR1 SGHRS and CDR2 YFSETQ come from the germline V gene. V lost 4 bases and J lost 0, with 11 bases in between. This CDR3 comprises 14 residues. DNA of the CDR3: TGCGCCAGCAGCGCCGGACCGACCTCCTACGAGCAGTACTTC. Protein sequence: CASSAGPTSYEQYF. Using reference TRBV5-1 and TRBJ2-7 for the parts outside the CDR3, the full variable domain is KAGVTQTPRYLIKTRGQQVTLSCSPISGHRSVSWYQQTPGQGLQFLFEYFSETQRNKGNFPGRFSGRQFSNSRSEMNVSTLELGDSALYLCASSAGPTSYEQYFGPGTRLTVT.

This clonotype was observed at least ten times. J is TRBJ2-5 and V is TRBV14; 9 positions agree with TRBD2. J lost 2 bases, V lost 1 base, and 2 bases had no gene match. Germline lookup yields CDR1 SGHDN and CDR2 FVKESK. CDR3 size: 15 residues. The CDR3 spells CASSQGLAEQETQYF. DNA for the CDR3: TGTGCCAGCAGCCAAGGACTAGCGGAACAAGAGACCCAGTACTTC.

In its sample, this clonotype was seen many times. The CDR3 spells CAWSRATEAFF. The CDR3, as DNA: TGTGCCTGGAGCAGGGCCACTGAAGCTTTCTTT. The chain joins TRBV30 to TRBJ1-1; TRBD1 is a possible D gene (5 bases). The V and J ends lost 3 bases and 4 bases respectively, with 6 bases between them. Germline CDR1 and CDR2: GTSNPN and SVGIG (reference sequence). The CDR3 runs to 11 residues.

This clonotype was recorded many times. The chain employs TRBV28 and TRBJ1-5; a possible D gene is TRBD1 (5 bases). V dropped 5 bases and J dropped 6 bases, with 17 bases sitting between them. The germline V gene has CDR1 MDHEN and CDR2 SYDVKM. The CDR3 loop spans 15 amino acids. CDR3 loop: CASSPGSQGGQPQHF. The CDR3 DNA follows: TGTGCCAGCAGTCCAGGGTCCCAGGGAGGTCAGCCCCAGCATTTT.

This clonotype was detected many times. This chain connects TRBV20-1 to TRBJ1-4; D remains unclear. Germline CDR1 is DFQATT and CDR2 is SNEGSKA (reference sequence). The V gene lost 6 bases and the J gene lost 7 bases, with 15 bases spanning the gap. The CDR3 is 13 amino acids. CDR3 amino acids: CSADRKGSEKLFF. CDR3 nucleotide sequence: TGCAGTGCCGACCGGAAAGGGAGTGAAAAACTGTTTTTT.

This clonotype was found a few times. The chain is built from TRBV6-1 and TRBJ1-5; D is possibly TRBD1 (5 bases). CDR3 length: 18 amino acids. V was clipped by 6 bases and J by 0 bases, with 21 bases between them. Per germline, CDR1 MNHNS and CDR2 SASEGT. The CDR3 coding sequence is TGTGCCAGCAGCGCTCCAGGCGGGACGATCTATAGCAATCAGCCCCAGCATTTT. Protein sequence: CASSAPGGTIYSNQPQHF.

In DNA, the CDR3 is TGCGCCAGCAGCGTCGGGACAGGGGTAGATACGCAGTATTTT. This codes for CASSVGTGVDTQYF. The chain combines TRBV5-1 with TRBJ2-3; TRBD1 matches at 10 bases. The J segment lost 5 bases and the V segment lost 4 bases, leaving 4 bases of the junction unmatched. This CDR3 is built from 14 residues. CDR1 SGHRS and CDR2 YFSETQ come from the germline V gene.

Turning to this clonotype: This may be a read error, as it is one base from a much larger clone. It is likely a read error, because the conserved phenylalanine at the end of the CDR3 is missing. V and J are TRBV18 and TRBJ2-1; 8 bases are a match to TRBD2. Germline V CDR1 and CDR2: KGHSH, LQKENI. This CDR3 is 15 amino acids long. After removal of 2 bases from V and 4 bases from J, the junction contained 4 bases not matched to a gene. CDR3: CASSPKGLAYNEQFY. DNA for the CDR3: TGTGCCAGCTCACCAAAAGGACTAGCTTACAATGAGCAGTTCTAC.

This clonotype was seen more than once but under ten times. The rearrangement links TRBV14 to TRBJ1-2; D not certain. CDR1 and CDR2 (germline): SGHDN, FVKESK. CDR3 length: 14 amino acids. V was trimmed by 0 bases and J by 4 bases, leaving 9 bases between them. The CDR3 bases are TGTGCCAGCAGCCAAGACGGCCGGACCTATGGCTACACCTTC. Translating gives CASSQDGRTYGYTF. Complete variable domain (other parts from reference TRBV14 and TRBJ1-2): EAGVTQFPSHSVIEKGQTVTLRCDPISGHDNLYWYRRVMGKEIKFLLHFVKESKQDESGMPNNRFLAERTGGTYSTLKVQPAELEDSGVYFCASSQDGRTYGYTFGSGTRLTVV.

This clonotype was counted at least ten times. V is TRBV5-6 and J is TRBJ1-1, with a tentative D call TRBD1 (6 bases). Between the trimmed V and J ends, which lost 1 base and 0 bases, there was a span of 7 bases. This CDR3 is 14 amino acids long. From germline, CDR1 is SGHDT and CDR2 YYEEEE. DNA for the CDR3: TGTGCCAGCAGCTTGCCAGGGGTGAACACTGAAGCTTTCTTT. This sequence encodes CASSLPGVNTEAFF.

The V call is TRBV6-2 or TRBV6-3, the J call TRBJ2-1, with 12 nucleotides matching TRBD1. Germline assignment: CDR1 MNHEY and CDR2 SVGEGT. J gave up 9 bases and V 5 bases, and 8 bases lay outside the gene matches. CDR3 length equals 15 residues. The CDR3, as DNA: TGTGCCAGCAGTACTCCCGGGACAGGGGGCGCTGAGCAGTTCTTC. Amino acid sequence: CASSTPGTGGAEQFF.

This clonotype was detected many times. This chain joins TRBV7-9 and TRBJ2-1; 7 nucleotides match TRBD2. This CDR3 spans 16 amino acids. Germline CDR1 SEHNR, CDR2 FQNEAQ (reference sequence). The junction had 8 bases not matched to a gene; V was cut back by 5 bases and J by 1 base. CDR3 sequence: CASSLSGGSSYNEQFF. The CDR3 nucleotides are TGTGCCAGCAGCCTGAGTGGCGGGAGTTCCTACAATGAGCAGTTCTTC. Looking up the rest from reference TRBV7-9 and TRBJ2-1 gives the full variable domain: DTGVSQNPRHKITKRGQNVTFRCDPISEHNRLYWYRQTLGQGPEFLTYFQNEAQLEKSRLLSDRFSAERPKGSFSTLEIQRTEQGDSAMYLCASSLSGGSSYNEQFFGPGTRLTVL.

This clonotype was recorded a few times. The rearrangement joins TRBV7-3 to TRBJ2-7, with 8 bases that match TRBD2. J gave up 5 bases and V 6 bases, and 12 bases lay outside the gene matches. Looked up from germline, CDR1 is SGHTA and CDR2 is FQGTGA. This CDR3 comprises 15 residues. CDR3 sequence (DNA): TGTGCCAGCAGTTCTTCCAGCGGGAGTCCCAACGAGCAGTACTTC. Translation: CASSSSSGSPNEQYF.

Comment on this clonotype: The junction shows a germline mismatch at one end, possibly a read error. The gene calls are TRBV5-1 and TRBJ2-5, with TRBD2 as a possible D gene (6 bases). This CDR3 has 14 amino acids. CDR1 and CDR2 from the germline V gene are SGHRS and YFSETQ. CDR3 region: CASSLPTSLQTQYF. In DNA, the CDR3 is TGTGCCAGCAGCCTCCCGACTAGTCTCCAGACCCAGTACTTC.

This clonotype was counted ten times or more. The genes are TRBV30 and TRBJ1-1; 7 bases line up with TRBD1. Unmatched junction bases numbered 7, after V lost 4 bases and J lost 2 bases. Germline V lookup: CDR1 GTSNPN, CDR2 SVGIG (reference sequence). This CDR3 region has 14 residues. CDR3 loop: CAWTPRGLNTEAFF. CDR3 nucleotide sequence: TGTGCCTGGACCCCGAGGGGGCTCAACACTGAAGCTTTCTTT.

This clonotype appeared once. A much larger clone sits a single nucleotide away, making a read error possible. The chain is built from TRBV6-2 or TRBV6-3 and TRBJ2-2; perhaps TRBD1 as D (8 bases). From germline, CDR1 is MNHEY and CDR2 SVGEGT. V gave up 6 bases and J gave up 3 bases, with 11 bases separating them. CDR3 length: 14 residues. For the CDR3, the DNA is TGTGCCAGCAGCACAGGGGGGGACACCGGGGAGCTGTTTTTT. It encodes CASSTGGDTGELFF.

This clonotype has a handful of counts. The chain is built from TRBV19 and TRBJ2-2, with 7 bases fitting TRBD1. Looked up from germline, CDR1 is LNHDA and CDR2 is SQIVND (reference sequence). This CDR3 is 17 amino acids long. The ends lost 7 bases at V and 0 bases at J; junction bases unmatched: 11. The CDR3 DNA reads as TGTGCCAGTACCTTACAGGGGTCCTCTTCGAACACCGGGGAGCTGTTTTTT. Its protein product is CASTLQGSSSNTGELFF.